This is a list of T cell receptor beta chains from one sample in a study of graft-versus-host responses after intestinal transplantation. Method: immunoSEQ multiplex PCR; TCRdb's copy keeps in-frame clones and lacks some. The sample consists of about 82,000 clones, around 91% of them appearing once. The antigens these receptors bind are not known. This sample comprised unstimulated CD4+ T cells sorted from spleen or lymph node cells, obtained before intestinal transplant. Every receptor here comes from a human donor who received an intestinal transplant. Each CDR3 is given with its conserved first and last residue. Each record gives: V gene, D gene, J gene, CDR3 protein. D genes are given only for firm matches.

TRBV19,NA,TRBJ2-6,CASSMGGLGANVLTF
TRBV5-1,TRBD1,TRBJ2-5,CASSSLQGKIQETQYF
TRBV27,TRBD2,TRBJ2-1,CASSFYHPLAGGYNEQFF
TRBV4-3,NA,TRBJ1-1,CASSQVSRGTEAFF
TRBV7-9,TRBD1,TRBJ2-7,CASSSGTGTYEQYF
TRBV4-3,TRBD2,TRBJ2-3,CASSRVAGGTSSSDTQYF
TRBV30,NA,TRBJ1-1,CAYARGSTEAFF
TRBV4-3,NA,TRBJ1-2,CASSPREYSYGYTF
TRBV7-2,TRBD2,TRBJ2-3,CASSLAGLAADTQYF
TRBV12-5,TRBD1,TRBJ1-3,CASGLPPGGTGNTIYF
TRBV11-3,TRBD1,TRBJ1-2,CASSPSLGQTQREGYTF
TRBV5-1,TRBD1,TRBJ1-1,CASSLGGWDRGFTEAFF